The rows below give T cell receptor beta chains drawn from one sample of a study of T cell responses to AZD1222 COVID-19 vaccine. Produced via immunoSEQ multiplex PCR; TCRdb's table is partial and in-frame only. The profile shows about 83,000 clones, roughly 82% of them singletons. The specimen comprised peripheral blood, sampled on day 0 of AZD1222 vaccination. Receptors were obtained from an adult in good health. Each CDR3 is given with its conserved first and last residue. The D gene is left open where the match is weak. Part of the rows lack a size; the others show once, few, many or a class for expanded clones.

d_call	v_call	clone_size	j_call	cdr3_aa	cdr3_nt
TRBD1	TRBV6-6	once	TRBJ1-2	CASSYRQGNGYTF	TGTGCCAGCAGTTACCGACAGGGGAATGGCTACACCTTC
NA	TRBV6-5	NA	TRBJ1-1	CASSYGRGGDTEAFF	TGTGCCAGCAGTTACGGTAGAGGTGGGGACACTGAAGCTTTCTTT
TRBD2	TRBV27	NA	TRBJ2-7	CASSPSWGGKTYEQYF	TGTGCCAGCAGCCCAAGTTGGGGGGGTAAAACCTACGAGCAGTACTTC
NA	TRBV19	NA	TRBJ1-5	CASGYQAAGGNQPQHF	TGTGCCAGTGGGTATCAGGCGGCGGGGGGCAATCAGCCCCAGCATTTT
NA	TRBV7-2	NA	TRBJ2-1	CASSLVRLEGFNEQFF	TGTGCCAGCAGCTTAGTTAGACTTGAGGGGTTCAATGAGCAGTTCTTC
NA	TRBV12-3/TRBV12-4	NA	TRBJ1-2	CASWDTNTGTF	TGTGCCAGCTGGGACACTAATACAGGGACCTTC
NA	TRBV11-3	NA	TRBJ1-1	CASSEGPVGEAFF	TGTGCCAGCAGCGAGGGACCGGTAGGGGAAGCTTTCTTT
NA	TRBV19	NA	TRBJ2-7	CASRHRGEQYF	TGTGCCAGTCGGCACAGAGGCGAGCAGTACTTC
NA	TRBV5-1	NA	TRBJ2-4	CASSLGNQGNQNIQYF	TGCGCCAGCAGCTTGGGGAACCAGGGAAACCAAAACATTCAGTACTTC
NA	TRBV29-1	NA	TRBJ2-3	CSVTSGTDTQYF	TGCAGCGTGACTTCAGGGACAGATACGCAGTATTTT
TRBD2	TRBV3-1/TRBV3-2	NA	TRBJ2-1	CASRASGIKGEQFF	TGTGCCAGCAGAGCAAGCGGGATCAAGGGTGAGCAGTTCTTC
NA	TRBV5-1	NA	TRBJ1-1	CASSLGTSRTEAFF	TGCGCCAGCAGCTTGGGCACCAGTAGGACTGAAGCTTTCTTT
NA	TRBV7-2	NA	TRBJ2-7	CASSLSAGRYEQYF	TGTGCCAGCAGCTTATCGGCAGGGCGCTACGAGCAGTACTTC
NA	TRBV20-1	NA	TRBJ2-7	CSASGGYEQYF	TGCAGTGCTTCAGGAGGCTACGAGCAGTACTTC
NA	TRBV5-5	NA	TRBJ1-2	CASSLEVIGGYTF	TGTGCCAGCAGCTTGGAGGTTATCGGGGGCTACACCTTC
NA	TRBV10-2	NA	TRBJ1-1	CASSEITENTEAFF	TGCGCCAGCAGTGAGATTACAGAGAACACTGAAGCTTTCTTT
NA	TRBV19	NA	TRBJ1-5	CASSIRVSPGIGGPQHF	TGTGCCAGTAGTATTCGCGTTTCCCCCGGGATTGGCGGGCCCCAGCATTTT
TRBD1	TRBV11-3	NA	TRBJ2-5	CASSLDLSATTGVEETQYF	TGTGCCAGCAGCTTAGATCTATCCGCCACGACAGGGGTGGAAGAGACCCAGTACTTC
NA	TRBV6-1	NA	TRBJ1-2	CASSEALLGREYGYTF	TGTGCCAGCAGTGAAGCGCTTCTTGGCAGGGAATATGGCTACACCTTC
NA	TRBV27	NA	TRBJ2-7	CASSPGTNYEQYF	TGTGCCAGCAGTCCAGGAACCAACTACGAGCAGTACTTC
NA	TRBV5-1	NA	TRBJ1-5	CASSLGASGQPQHF	TGCGCCAGCAGCTTGGGAGCCTCCGGTCAGCCCCAGCATTTT
NA	TRBV18	few	TRBJ1-5	CASSLNGGQPQHF	TGTGCCAGCTCACTCAACGGGGGTCAGCCCCAGCATTTT
NA	TRBV4-2	few	TRBJ1-5	CASSQEMAYNQPQHF	TGTGCCAGCAGCCAAGAGATGGCCTACAATCAGCCCCAGCATTTT
NA	TRBV2	NA	TRBJ2-1	CASYRSGSSYNEQFF	TGTGCCAGTTATAGGTCCGGGAGCTCCTACAATGAGCAGTTCTTC
NA	TRBV19	once	TRBJ1-2	CASKPNRPGADYGYTF	TGTGCCAGTAAGCCGAACAGGCCGGGGGCGGACTATGGCTACACCTTC
TRBD1	TRBV5-6	NA	TRBJ1-1	CASSWPGQTMNTEAFF	TGTGCCAGCAGCTGGCCGGGACAGACGATGAACACTGAAGCTTTCTTT
TRBD1	TRBV6-5	NA	TRBJ1-2	CASSRTGEDGYTF	TGTGCCAGCAGTCGGACAGGGGAGGATGGCTACACCTTC
NA	TRBV12-5	NA	TRBJ2-3	CASGLDSSTDTQYF	TGTGCTAGTGGTTTGGACTCCAGCACAGATACGCAGTATTTT
NA	TRBV9	NA	TRBJ2-3	CASSVDTMGAGTDTQYF	TGTGCCAGCAGCGTAGATACTATGGGAGCGGGCACAGATACGCAGTATTTT
NA	TRBV4-3	few	TRBJ1-2	CASSQDSWGGGYTF	TGCGCCAGCAGCCAAGACTCTTGGGGCGGAGGCTACACCTTC
NA	TRBV10-3	NA	TRBJ1-3	CAIKGEGLPGNTIYF	TGTGCCATCAAAGGGGAGGGTCTCCCCGGAAACACCATATATTTT
TRBD2	TRBV5-1	NA	TRBJ2-3	CASSLDSGNADTQYF	TGCGCCAGCAGCTTGGATAGCGGGAACGCAGATACGCAGTATTTT
TRBD2	TRBV12-5	NA	TRBJ2-5	CASGLPRTSGGETQYF	TGTGCTAGTGGTTTGCCCAGGACTAGCGGGGGGGAGACCCAGTACTTC
NA	TRBV19	NA	TRBJ2-3	CASISATEDSTDTQYF	TGTGCCAGTATCTCCGCAACAGAAGATAGCACAGATACGCAGTATTTT
TRBD1	TRBV10-3	NA	TRBJ1-5	CAIRAGTGVSGSNQPQHF	TGTGCCATCAGAGCCGGGACAGGGGTATCGGGAAGCAATCAGCCCCAGCATTTT
NA	TRBV7-9	once	TRBJ1-2	CASSLDPQGPEGYTF	TGTGCCAGCAGCTTAGATCCTCAGGGGCCGGAGGGCTACACCTTC